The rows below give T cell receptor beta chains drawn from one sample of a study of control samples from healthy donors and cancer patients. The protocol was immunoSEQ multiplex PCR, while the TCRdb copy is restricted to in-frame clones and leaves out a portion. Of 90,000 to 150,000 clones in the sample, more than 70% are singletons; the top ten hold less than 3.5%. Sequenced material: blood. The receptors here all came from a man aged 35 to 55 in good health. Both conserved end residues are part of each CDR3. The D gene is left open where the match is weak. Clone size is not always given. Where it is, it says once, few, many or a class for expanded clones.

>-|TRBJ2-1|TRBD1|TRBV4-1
CASSKPGQTYNEQFF
TGCGCCAGCAGCAAACCGGGACAGACTTACAATGAGCAGTTCTTC
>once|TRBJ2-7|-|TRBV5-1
CASGVYEQYF
TGCGCCAGCGGAGTGTACGAGCAGTACTTC
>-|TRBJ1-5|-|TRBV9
CASSTGGGNNQPQHF
TGTGCCAGCAGCACGGGGGGCGGGAACAATCAGCCCCAGCATTTT
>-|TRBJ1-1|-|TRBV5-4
CASSQDSLNTEAFF
TGTGCCAGCAGCCAGGACAGCTTGAACACTGAAGCTTTCTTT
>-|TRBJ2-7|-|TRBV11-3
CASSLESASEQYF
TGTGCCAGCAGCTTAGAATCAGCTTCCGAGCAGTACTTC
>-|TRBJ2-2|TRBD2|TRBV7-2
CARTRRDSGGFNTGELFF
TGTGCCAGAACCCGGCGGGATAGCGGGGGATTTAACACCGGGGAGCTGTTTTTT
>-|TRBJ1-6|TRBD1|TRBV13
CASSGTRDRYNSPLHF
TGTGCCAGCAGCGGTACGCGGGACAGATATAATTCACCCCTCCACTTT
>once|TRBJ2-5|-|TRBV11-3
CASSLGGPRETQYF
TGTGCCAGCAGCTTAGGGGGGCCGCGGGAGACCCAGTACTTC
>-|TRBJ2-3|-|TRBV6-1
CASSEALRRAYTDTQYF
TGTGCCAGCAGTGAAGCGCTTCGGCGAGCGTACACAGATACGCAGTATTTT
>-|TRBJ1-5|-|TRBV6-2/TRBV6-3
CASSSASGNNQPQHF
TGTGCCAGCAGCTCTGCAAGCGGCAACAATCAGCCCCAGCATTTT
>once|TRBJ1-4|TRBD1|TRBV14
CASSPGTATNEKLFF
TGTGCCAGCAGCCCCGGGACAGCGACTAATGAAAAACTGTTTTTT
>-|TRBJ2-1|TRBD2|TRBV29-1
CSGLAGGKSNEQFF
TGCAGCGGTCTAGCGGGGGGGAAATCCAATGAGCAGTTCTTC
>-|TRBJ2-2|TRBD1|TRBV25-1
CASSVTGMVGELFF
TGTGCCAGCAGCGTGACAGGGATGGTCGGGGAGCTGTTTTTT
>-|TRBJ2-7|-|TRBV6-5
CASTFDMVSYEQYF
TGTGCCAGCACTTTTGATATGGTTTCCTACGAGCAGTACTTC
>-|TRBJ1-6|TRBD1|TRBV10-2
CASSESTLGTGNSPLHF
TGCGCCAGCAGTGAGTCGACTTTAGGGACAGGAAATTCACCCCTCCACTTT
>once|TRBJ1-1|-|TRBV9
CASSVGSGIRKNTEAFF
TGTGCCAGCAGCGTAGGTTCGGGTATACGAAAGAACACTGAAGCTTTCTTT
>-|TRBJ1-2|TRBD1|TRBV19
CASRTGVDYGYTF
TGTGCCAGTAGGACAGGGGTAGACTATGGCTACACCTTC
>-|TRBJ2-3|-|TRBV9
CASSVHGGGGTDTQYF
TGTGCCAGCAGCGTACACGGGGGCGGGGGCACAGATACGCAGTATTTT
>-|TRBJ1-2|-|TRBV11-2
CASSLDGSLLYGYTF
TGTGCCAGCAGTTTAGATGGGAGTCTCCTTTATGGCTACACCTTC
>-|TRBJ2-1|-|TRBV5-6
CASSLVGTYNEQFF
TGTGCCAGCAGCTTGGTTGGGACTTACAATGAGCAGTTCTTC
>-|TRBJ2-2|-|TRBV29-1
CSVGRGNTGELFF
TGCAGCGTTGGCAGGGGGAACACCGGGGAGCTGTTTTTT
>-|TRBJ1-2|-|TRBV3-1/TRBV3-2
CASSQVRGLGYTF
TGTGCCAGCAGCCAAGTGCGGGGGCTCGGCTACACCTTC
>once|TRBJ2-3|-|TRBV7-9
CASSRSTSTDTQYF
TGTGCCAGCAGCCGTTCGACTAGCACAGATACGCAGTATTTT
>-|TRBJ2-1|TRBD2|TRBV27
CASSLPPTSGGGNEQFF
TGTGCCAGCAGTTTACCACCCACTAGCGGGGGGGGTAATGAGCAGTTCTTC